This T cell receptor (beta chain) stems from a study of CD8 T cells in ankylosing spondylitis (dated by TCRdb to 2017 to 2019). Background for the entire study: The study profiled T cell receptor beta repertoires in healthy donors and ankylosing spondylitis patients to find disease-linked TCR variants. The full study cohort comprised 25 ankylosing spondylitis patients and around 100 healthy donors. Samples of peripheral blood were taken, and for ankylosing spondylitis patients, synovial fluid was collected as well.

This clonotype was counted many times. It lacks a known antigen. Base-call qualities are not available, and no considerably larger clone is one nucleotide away. What the work shows at the level of the full study, not this receptor alone: A TCR beta motif made up of several highly homologous amino acid variants appeared to be characteristic of blood from ankylosing spondylitis patients. Some motif variants had previously been reported in the synovial fluid and blood of reactive arthritis patients, which suggests shared mechanisms of disease initiation. According to the report, matched synovial fluid samples from ankylosing spondylitis patients were significantly enriched for the disease-linked clones. A CD8+ phenotype was shown by the disease-linked clones, which were found at relatively low frequencies in peripheral blood.

The CDR3 measures 20 amino acids from cysteine to phenylalanine. Only CDR3 DNA is held: 60 bases, read in frame from base 1. Trimming costs V 6 bases and J 6 bases, and their ends lie 34 bases apart. Sequencing used an Illumina HiSeq 2500. Quantitative 5'-RACE with molecular barcodes was used to prepare TCR beta libraries. In the original analysis: A new computational method, built on a probabilistic model of VDJ rearrangement, was used to identify disease-linked TCR variants. TCRdb reworked the public reads: Q25 trimming with fastp, MiXCR clone assembly, productive beta chains retained. When rows share a CDR3 protein, they turn into one entry using the most common DNA and genes. TCRdb, not the authors, supplied the V and J calls. For this sample the table gives roughly 200,000 distinct CDR3 sequences, of which roughly 26% were detected only once. Approximately 6.6% of the sample lies in the top ten.

The sample taken for sequencing was blood, either unsorted or a sorted T cell fraction (not recorded which). Recombination joined TRBV12-3 or TRBV12-4 with TRBJ2-3; matching of 10 bases hints at TRBD2 as the D gene. This TCR was recovered from a male donor with ankylosing spondylitis or in good health (not recorded which). The CDR3 reads as follows: CASRRLTGGSAGGPVDTQYF. The nucleotides are TGTGCCAGCAGGAGATTGACAGGGGGTTCAGCGGGAGGGCCAGTCGATACGCAGTATTTT.